This TCR beta chain is drawn from a study of CD8 T cells in ankylosing spondylitis. Whole-study findings and limits: Reactive arthritis synovial fluid and blood were previously reported to contain some motif variants. A TCR beta motif made of about 8 highly homologous variants seemed typical of ankylosing spondylitis blood. The disease-linked clones had a CD8+ phenotype and low blood frequencies. The authors reported significant enrichment of disease-linked clones in matched ankylosing spondylitis synovial fluid.

Library preparation for TCR beta used quantitative 5'-RACE with molecular barcodes. TCRdb redid the calling of the 5' RACE reads with MiXCR, one entry per CDR3 protein. The sample holds about 800,000 distinct CDR3 sequences; approximately 10% are singletons and the top ten take just over 0.5%. Of note for this clonotype: The target antigen is unknown. The junction and the germline gene differ at one end; a read error may be behind it.

The CDR3 consists of 11 residues. Germline V gene lookup returns CDR1 MNHEY and CDR2 SVGEGT. Sequencing was performed on blood, either unsorted or a sorted T cell fraction (not recorded which). This clonotype originated in a male donor with ankylosing spondylitis. This chain uses TRBV6-2 or TRBV6-3 with TRBJ2-1; 7 bases agree with TRBD2. CDR3 DNA sequence: TGTGCCAGCACCCAGTCGGGACTAACGATCTTC. It codes for CASTQSGLTIF.